This TCR beta chain derives from a study of blood T cells in healthy people across ages. General study points: Both higher diversity and more naive CD4+ cells marked long-lived donors when set against aged donors.

Trimming took 4 bases from V and 2 from J, leaving 12 bases between them. From germline, CDR1 is MNHEY and CDR2 SVGEGT. The CDR3 has 15 residues. Those donating, healthy Caucasian individuals from Russia, were aged 6 to 90. Primers used in a second PCR of about 7 to 12 cycles were a sample-barcoded 5' primer and a J-beta primer mix. Each CDR3 protein is one row after TCRdb ran MiXCR on the 5' RACE reads. The table shows some 1.4 million distinct CDR3 sequences, with approximately 38% occurring only once. This clonotype appeared a few times. The antigen is unknown. This chain connects TRBV6-2 or TRBV6-3 to TRBJ2-1; D not certain. Sequenced input: blood. This TCR derives from a woman aged 18 to 35 in good health. CDR3 protein: CASSFGRTPYNEQFF. The CDR3 DNA is TGTGCCAGCAGTTTTGGGCGTACACCCTACAATGAGCAGTTCTTC.